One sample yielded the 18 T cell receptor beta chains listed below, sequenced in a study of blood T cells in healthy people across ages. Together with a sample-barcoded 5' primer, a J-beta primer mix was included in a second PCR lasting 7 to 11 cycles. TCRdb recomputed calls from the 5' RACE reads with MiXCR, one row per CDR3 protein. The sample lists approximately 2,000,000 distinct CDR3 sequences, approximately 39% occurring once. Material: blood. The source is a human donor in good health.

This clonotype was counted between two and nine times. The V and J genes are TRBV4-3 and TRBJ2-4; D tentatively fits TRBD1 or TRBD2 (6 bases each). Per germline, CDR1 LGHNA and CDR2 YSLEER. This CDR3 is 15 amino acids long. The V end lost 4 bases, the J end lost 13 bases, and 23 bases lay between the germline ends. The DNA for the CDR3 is TGCGCCAGCAGCCTGCATATAAAAGGGGGAAGCGGGCAGTACTTC. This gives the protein CASSLHIKGGSGQYF.

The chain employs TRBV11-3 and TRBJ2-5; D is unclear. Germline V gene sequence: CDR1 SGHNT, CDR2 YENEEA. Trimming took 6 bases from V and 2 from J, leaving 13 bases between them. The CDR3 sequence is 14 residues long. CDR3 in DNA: TGTGCCAGCAGGGCACACTCAAGTCAAGAGACCCAGTACTTC. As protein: CASRAHSSQETQYF.

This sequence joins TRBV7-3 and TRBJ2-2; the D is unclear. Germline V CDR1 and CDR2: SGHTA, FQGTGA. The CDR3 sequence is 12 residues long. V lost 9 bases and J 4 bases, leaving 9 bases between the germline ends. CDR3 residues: CASGRSTGELFF. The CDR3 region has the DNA TGTGCCAGTGGGCGCAGCACCGGGGAGCTGTTTTTT.

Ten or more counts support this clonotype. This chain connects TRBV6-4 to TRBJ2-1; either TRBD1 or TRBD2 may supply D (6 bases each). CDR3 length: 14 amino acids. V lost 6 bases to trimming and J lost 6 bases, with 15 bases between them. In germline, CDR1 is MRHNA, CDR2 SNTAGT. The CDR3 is CASSQAPGANEQFF. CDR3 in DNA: TGTGCCAGCAGCCAAGCCCCGGGGGCCAATGAGCAGTTCTTC.

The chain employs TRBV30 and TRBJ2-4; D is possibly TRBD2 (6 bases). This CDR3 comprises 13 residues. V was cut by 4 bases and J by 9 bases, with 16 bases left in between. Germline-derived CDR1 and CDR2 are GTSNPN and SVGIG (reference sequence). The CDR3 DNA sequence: TGTGCCTGGAACCTGGGGGGAGGAAGCATTCAGTACTTC. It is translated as CAWNLGGGSIQYF.

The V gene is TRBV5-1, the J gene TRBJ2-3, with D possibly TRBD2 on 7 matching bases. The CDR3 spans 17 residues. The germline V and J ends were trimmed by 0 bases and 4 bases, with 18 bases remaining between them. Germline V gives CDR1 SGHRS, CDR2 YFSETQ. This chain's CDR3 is CASSLGPRGGPPDTQYF. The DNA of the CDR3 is TGCGCCAGCAGCTTGGGCCCGCGCGGGGGCCCCCCAGATACGCAGTATTTT.

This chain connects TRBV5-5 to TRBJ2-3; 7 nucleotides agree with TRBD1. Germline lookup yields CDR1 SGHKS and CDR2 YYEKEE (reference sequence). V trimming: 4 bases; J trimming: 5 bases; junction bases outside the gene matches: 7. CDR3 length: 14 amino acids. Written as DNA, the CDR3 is TGTGCCAGCAGCAATGACAGGGCAGGAGATACGCAGTATTTT. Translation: CASSNDRAGDTQYF.

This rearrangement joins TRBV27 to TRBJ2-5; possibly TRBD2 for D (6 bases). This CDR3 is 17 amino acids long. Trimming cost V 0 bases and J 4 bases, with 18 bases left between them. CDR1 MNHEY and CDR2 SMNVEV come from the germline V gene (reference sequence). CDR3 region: CASSLSFGREDAETQYF. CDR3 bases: TGTGCCAGCAGTTTATCGTTTGGTAGGGAGGATGCAGAGACCCAGTACTTC.

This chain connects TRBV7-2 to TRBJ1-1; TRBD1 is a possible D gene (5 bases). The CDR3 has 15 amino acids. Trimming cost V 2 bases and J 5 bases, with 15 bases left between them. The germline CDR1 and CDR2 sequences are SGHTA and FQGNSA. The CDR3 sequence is CASSLFWGLETEAFF. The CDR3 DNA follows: TGTGCCAGCAGCTTATTTTGGGGGTTAGAAACTGAAGCTTTCTTT. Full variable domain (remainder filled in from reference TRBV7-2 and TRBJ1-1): GAGVSQSPSNKVTEKGKDVELRCDPISGHTALYWYRQSLGQGLEFLIYFQGNSAPDKSGLPSDRFSAERTGGSVSTLTIQRTQQEDSAVYLCASSLFWGLETEAFFGQGTRLTVV.

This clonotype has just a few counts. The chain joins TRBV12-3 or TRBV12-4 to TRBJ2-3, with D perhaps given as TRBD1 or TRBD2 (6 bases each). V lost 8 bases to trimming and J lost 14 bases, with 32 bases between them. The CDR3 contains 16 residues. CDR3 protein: CASEKGLLSGPSRGYF. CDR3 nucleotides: TGTGCCAGCGAGAAAGGGCTATTAAGCGGGCCAAGCAGGGGGTATTTT.

CDR3 region: CASRETSRAYEQYF. CDR3 bases: TGTGCCAGCAGGGAAACGTCGCGAGCCTACGAGCAGTACTTC. The V gene is TRBV9, the J gene TRBJ2-4; D not resolved. TRBJ2-7 matches the DNA end more closely, so the J call is doubtful. CDR3 length: 14 residues. CDR1 is SGDLS and CDR2 is YYNGEE in the germline V gene.

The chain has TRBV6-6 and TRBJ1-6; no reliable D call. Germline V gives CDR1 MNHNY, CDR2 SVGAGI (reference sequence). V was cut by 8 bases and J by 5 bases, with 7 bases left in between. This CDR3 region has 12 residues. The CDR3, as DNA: TGTGCCAGCCGACCTGATAATTCACCCCTCCACTTT. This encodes CASRPDNSPLHF.

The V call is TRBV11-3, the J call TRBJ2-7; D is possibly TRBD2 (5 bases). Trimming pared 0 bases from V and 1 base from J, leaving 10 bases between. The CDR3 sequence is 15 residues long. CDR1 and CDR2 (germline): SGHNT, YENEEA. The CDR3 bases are TGTGCCAGCAGCTTAGACAGCGGACCATCCTACGAGCAGTACTTC. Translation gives CASSLDSGPSYEQYF.

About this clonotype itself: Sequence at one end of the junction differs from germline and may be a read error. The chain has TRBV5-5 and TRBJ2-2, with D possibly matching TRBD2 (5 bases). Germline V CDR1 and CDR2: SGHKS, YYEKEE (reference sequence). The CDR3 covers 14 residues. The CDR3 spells CASSLEDLTGERFF. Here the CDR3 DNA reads TGTGCCAGCAGCTTAGAAGACCTTACCGGGGAGCGGTTTTTT. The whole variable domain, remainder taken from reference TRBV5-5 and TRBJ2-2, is DAGVTQSPTHLIKTRGQQVTLRCSPISGHKSVSWYQQVLGQGPQFIFQYYEKEERGRGNFPDRFSARQFPNYSSELNVNALLLGDSALYLCASSLEDLTGERFFGEGSRLTVL.

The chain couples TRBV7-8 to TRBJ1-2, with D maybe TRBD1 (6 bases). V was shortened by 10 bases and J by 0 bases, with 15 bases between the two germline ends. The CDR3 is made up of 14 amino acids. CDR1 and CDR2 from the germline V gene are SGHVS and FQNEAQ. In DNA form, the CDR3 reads TGTGCCACCTCGTTAGGGGGACCTAACTATGGCTACACCTTC. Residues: CATSLGGPNYGYTF.

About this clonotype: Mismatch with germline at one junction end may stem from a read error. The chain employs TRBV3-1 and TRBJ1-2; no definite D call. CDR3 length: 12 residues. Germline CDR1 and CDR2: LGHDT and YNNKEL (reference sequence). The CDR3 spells CASSQTLNGCTF. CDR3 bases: TGTGCCAGCAGCCAGACACTAAATGGCTGCACCTTC.

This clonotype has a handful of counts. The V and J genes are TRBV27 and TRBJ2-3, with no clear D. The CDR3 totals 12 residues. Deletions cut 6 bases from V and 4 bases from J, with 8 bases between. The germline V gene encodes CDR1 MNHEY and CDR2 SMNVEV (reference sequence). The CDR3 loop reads CASSEDADTQYF. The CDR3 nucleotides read TGTGCCAGCAGCGAGGATGCAGATACGCAGTATTTT.

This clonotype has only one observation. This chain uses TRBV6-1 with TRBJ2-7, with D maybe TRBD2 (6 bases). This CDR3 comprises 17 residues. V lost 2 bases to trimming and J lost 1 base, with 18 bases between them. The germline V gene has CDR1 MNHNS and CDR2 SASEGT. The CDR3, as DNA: TGTGCCAGCAGTGAATTAGGTATTTGGGGGGAGTCCTACGAGCAGTACTTC. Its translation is CASSELGIWGESYEQYF.